A single sample gave rise to the 19 T cell receptor beta chains below, sequenced in a study of CD8+ T cells in alopecia areata. Treatment given: oral pan-JAK inhibitor, 5-10 mg twice daily. RNA extraction was followed by reverse transcription into cDNA, which acted as the sequencing template. Data came from immunoSEQ multiplex PCR; TCRdb stores just in-frame clones and leaves some out. The profile shows some 210,000 clones, approximately 67% of them singletons. The source material was CD4+ T cells sorted from blood, sampled between weeks 44 and 45, from a patient treated with tofacitinib. Receptor source: a human donor with alopecia areata.

This clone has just a few counts. The V and J genes are TRBV18 and TRBJ2-5; D gene unclear. Deletions cut 6 bases from V and 5 bases from J, with 13 bases between. CDR1 is KGHSH, CDR2 LQKENI, per germline. The CDR3 length is 13 residues. CDR3 in DNA: TGTGCCAGCTCCCTCCTCGATGGGGAGACCCAGTACTTC. It codes for CASSLLDGETQYF. The full variable domain, rest sourced from reference TRBV18 and TRBJ2-5, is NAGVMQNPRHLVRRRGQEARLRCSPMKGHSHVYWYRQLPEEGLKFMVYLQKENIIDESGMPKERFSAEFPKEGPSILRIQQVVRGDSAAYFCASSLLDGETQYFGPGTRLLVL.

V is TRBV7-2 and J is TRBJ2-1; unclear D gene. Germline V gives CDR1 SGHTA, CDR2 FQGNSA. The V end was cut by 4 bases, the J end by 10 bases, with 14 bases between. The CDR3 is 13 amino acids. CDR3 protein: CASSYPTRMEQFF. CDR3 in DNA: TGTGCCAGCAGCTACCCCACGAGAATGGAGCAGTTCTTC.

This clone has more than one count but fewer than ten. This chain joins TRBV7-2 and TRBJ1-6; D is possibly TRBD1 (6 bases). Trimming removed 6 bases at V and 8 bases at J, with 17 bases between. The CDR3 length is 15 residues. The germline CDR1 and CDR2 sequences are SGHTA and FQGNSA. CDR3 nucleotide sequence: TGTGCCAGCAGACAAATCACAGGGTCTGATTCACCCCTCCACTTT. Its protein product is CASRQITGSDSPLHF.

The chain uses TRBV11-2 and TRBJ2-3; D may be TRBD2 (5 bases). The CDR3 is 14 residues long. The V end was cut by 5 bases, the J end by 2 bases, with 11 bases between. Germline CDR1 SGHAT, CDR2 FQNNGV. Here the CDR3 reads CASSKRLLTDTQYF. Written as DNA, the CDR3 is TGTGCCAGCAGCAAAAGACTACTCACAGATACGCAGTATTTT. Supplemented by reference TRBV11-2 and TRBJ2-3, the full variable domain reads EAGVAQSPRYKIIEKRQSVAFWCNPISGHATLYWYQQILGQGPKLLIQFQNNGVVDDSQLPKDRFSAERLKGVDSTLKIQPAKLEDSAVYLCASSKRLLTDTQYFGPGTRLTVL.

The chain is built from TRBV27 and TRBJ1-1, with 7 nucleotides matching TRBD1. Per the germline V gene, CDR1 is MNHEY and CDR2 is SMNVEV (reference sequence). The ends lost 5 bases at V and 3 bases at J; junction bases unmatched: 3. The CDR3 loop spans 13 amino acids. The CDR3 DNA sequence: TGTGCCAGCAGTACCGACAGGGACACTGAAGCTTTCTTT. This sequence encodes CASSTDRDTEAFF.

This sequence joins TRBV27 and TRBJ1-5, with 9 bases that match TRBD1. V was clipped by 8 bases and J by 5 bases; unmatched bases: 7. Germline loops: CDR1 MNHEY, CDR2 SMNVEV (reference sequence). CDR3 length equals 14 residues. DNA for the CDR3: TGTGCCAGCCGCCCAGGACAGGGGTATCAGCCCCAGCATTTT. It specifies CASRPGQGYQPQHF.

This clone was counted only a few times. J is TRBJ1-1 and V is TRBV5-1; TRBD1 matches at 7 bases. The CDR3 has 16 amino acids. The trim removed 0 bases at V and 2 bases at J, leaving 7 bases unmatched. The germline V gene encodes CDR1 SGHRS and CDR2 YFSETQ. The CDR3 region is CASSLANRGSNTEAFF. The CDR3 nucleotides are TGCGCCAGCAGCTTGGCGAACAGGGGAAGTAACACTGAAGCTTTCTTT.

This clone was seen more than once but under ten times. The chain links TRBV29-1 to TRBJ2-3, with no clear D. V lost 6 bases and J 0 bases, leaving 10 bases between the germline ends. The CDR3 has 13 amino acids. Germline V CDR1 and CDR2: SQVTM, ANQGSEA. This chain's CDR3 is CSVPVDSTDTQYF. The CDR3 bases are TGCAGCGTCCCGGTCGATAGCACAGATACGCAGTATTTT.

The gene calls are TRBV5-4 and TRBJ2-5; 13 positions agree with TRBD2. Germline values: CDR1 SGHNT, CDR2 YYREEE (reference sequence). J was trimmed by 11 bases and V by 4 bases; bases with no gene match: 11. The CDR3 is 15 amino acids. CDR3 residues: CASSGTSGGAGEQYF. In nucleotides, the CDR3 is TGTGCCAGCAGCGGTACTAGCGGGGGGGCCGGGGAGCAGTACTTC.

V is TRBV19 and J is TRBJ1-5, with 8 bases matching TRBD1. The germline V gene has CDR1 LNHDA and CDR2 SQIVND (reference sequence). Trimming took 7 bases from V and 3 from J; bases not matched to a gene: 8. CDR3 size: 15 residues. The CDR3 DNA follows: TGTGCCAGTAAGGACAGGGCGAGGGTCAATCAGCCCCAGCATTTT. Encoded protein: CASKDRARVNQPQHF. The entire variable domain, with the rest obtained from reference TRBV19 and TRBJ1-5, is as follows: DGGITQSPKYLFRKEGQNVTLSCEQNLNHDAMYWYRQDPGQGLRLIYYSQIVNDFQKGDIAEGYSVSREKKESFPLTVTSAQKNPTAFYLCASKDRARVNQPQHFGDGTRLSIL.

The chain joins TRBV6-1 to TRBJ1-2; D is perhaps TRBD1 (6 bases). This CDR3 is 13 amino acids long. V lost 5 bases to trimming and J lost 5 bases, with 12 bases between them. Germline V gene sequence: CDR1 MNHNS, CDR2 SASEGT. The CDR3 loop is CASSQGQGYGYTF. CDR3 bases: TGTGCCAGCAGTCAAGGGCAGGGGTATGGCTACACCTTC.

CDR3 sequence reads: CASSRSGVRAVNTEAFF. CDR3 nucleotides: TGTGCCAGCTCACGCTCAGGGGTTCGGGCCGTGAACACTGAAGCTTTCTTT. The chain couples TRBV18 to TRBJ1-1; a possible D gene is TRBD1 (6 bases). Deletions cut 4 bases from V and 0 bases from J, with 18 bases between. Germline V gene lookup returns CDR1 KGHSH and CDR2 LQKENI. This CDR3 spans 17 amino acids. Full variable domain (missing parts from reference TRBV18 and TRBJ1-1): NAGVMQNPRHLVRRRGQEARLRCSPMKGHSHVYWYRQLPEEGLKFMVYLQKENIIDESGMPKERFSAEFPKEGPSILRIQQVVRGDSAAYFCASSRSGVRAVNTEAFFGQGTRLTVV.

The rearrangement uses TRBV6-6 and TRBJ2-5; D not certain. The V and J ends lost 6 bases and 2 bases respectively, with 13 bases between them. The CDR3 is 14 amino acids. Germline V CDR1 and CDR2: MNHNY, SVGAGI (reference sequence). The CDR3 DNA reads as TGTGCCAGCAGCCCCATTGGTGGGCAAGAGACCCAGTACTTC. Translating gives CASSPIGGQETQYF.

This clone was seen more than once but under ten times. The rearrangement uses TRBV7-9 and TRBJ2-3; perhaps TRBD1 as D (5 bases). V was trimmed by 2 bases and J by 7 bases, leaving 13 bases between them. CDR1 is SEHNR, CDR2 FQNEAQ, per germline (reference sequence). The length of the CDR3 is 14 residues. In nucleotides, the CDR3 is TGTGCCAGCAGCTTAAACCTAGGGGAAAATACGCAGTATTTT. Its protein is CASSLNLGENTQYF.

The chain combines TRBV14 with TRBJ2-1; 14 nucleotides agree with TRBD2. Trimming removed 4 bases from V and 6 bases from J; junction bases left unmatched: 11. The CDR3 runs to 18 residues. Germline V gene data show CDR1 as SGHDN and CDR2 as FVKESK. The CDR3 sequence is CASSLPGLAGERSNEQFF. The CDR3 nucleotides read TGTGCCAGCAGCCTACCGGGACTAGCGGGGGAGCGCTCCAATGAGCAGTTCTTC.

This chain connects TRBV7-3 to TRBJ2-7; a weak D match, TRBD2 (6 bases). This CDR3 spans 13 amino acids. Trimming took 5 bases from V and 7 from J, leaving 15 bases between them. From germline, CDR1 is SGHTA and CDR2 FQGTGA. The CDR3 region has the DNA TGTGCCAGCAGCCCCCGTCTCGCGGGGGAGCAGTACTTC. It yields the protein CASSPRLAGEQYF. Complete variable domain (other parts from reference TRBV7-3 and TRBJ2-7): GAGVSQTPSNKVTEKGKYVELRCDPISGHTALYWYRQSLGQGPEFLIYFQGTGAADDSGLPNDRFFAVRPEGSVSTLKIQRTERGDSAVYLCASSPRLAGEQYFGPGTRLTVT.

This clone appeared a single time. The chain links TRBV27 to TRBJ1-5; D is possibly TRBD1 (6 bases). Germline assignment: CDR1 MNHEY and CDR2 SMNVEV (reference sequence). Trimming cost V 1 base and J 3 bases, with 13 bases left between them. The CDR3 is made up of 16 amino acids. CDR3 sequence reads: CASSLFGGQPNQPQHF. DNA for the CDR3: TGTGCCAGCAGTTTATTTGGGGGGCAGCCCAATCAGCCCCAGCATTTT.

The chain joins TRBV30 to TRBJ1-3; the D is unclear. CDR1 and CDR2 (germline): GTSNPN, SVGIG (reference sequence). Between the trimmed V and J ends, which lost 2 bases and 4 bases, there was a span of 9 bases. CDR3 length equals 13 residues. CDR3 sequence (DNA): TGTGCCTGGAGTCCCCGAAGGGGAAACACCATATATTTT. It encodes CAWSPRRGNTIYF.

The chain carries TRBV5-1 and TRBJ2-7, with 12 bases that match TRBD1. Germline V gene lookup returns CDR1 SGHRS and CDR2 YFSETQ. The CDR3 consists of 16 residues. Trimming cost V 3 bases and J 6 bases; bases outside gene matches: 10. The CDR3 DNA follows: TGCGCCAGCAGCTCTCACCGGGACAGGGGGCAGTTCGAGCAGTACTTC. Translation gives CASSSHRDRGQFEQYF.